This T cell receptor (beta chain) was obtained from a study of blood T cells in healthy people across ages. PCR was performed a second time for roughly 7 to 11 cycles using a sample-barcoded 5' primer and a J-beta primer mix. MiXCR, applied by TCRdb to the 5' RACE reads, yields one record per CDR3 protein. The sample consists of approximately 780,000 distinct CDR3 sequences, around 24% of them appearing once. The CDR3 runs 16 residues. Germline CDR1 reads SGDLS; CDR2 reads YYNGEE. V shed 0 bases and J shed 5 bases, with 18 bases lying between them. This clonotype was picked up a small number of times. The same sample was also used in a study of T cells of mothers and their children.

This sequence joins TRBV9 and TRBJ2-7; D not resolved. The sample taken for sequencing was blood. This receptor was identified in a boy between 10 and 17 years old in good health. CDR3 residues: CASSVGAAEGIHEQYF. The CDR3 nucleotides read TGTGCCAGCAGCGTAGGGGCCGCCGAAGGTATCCACGAGCAGTACTTC.